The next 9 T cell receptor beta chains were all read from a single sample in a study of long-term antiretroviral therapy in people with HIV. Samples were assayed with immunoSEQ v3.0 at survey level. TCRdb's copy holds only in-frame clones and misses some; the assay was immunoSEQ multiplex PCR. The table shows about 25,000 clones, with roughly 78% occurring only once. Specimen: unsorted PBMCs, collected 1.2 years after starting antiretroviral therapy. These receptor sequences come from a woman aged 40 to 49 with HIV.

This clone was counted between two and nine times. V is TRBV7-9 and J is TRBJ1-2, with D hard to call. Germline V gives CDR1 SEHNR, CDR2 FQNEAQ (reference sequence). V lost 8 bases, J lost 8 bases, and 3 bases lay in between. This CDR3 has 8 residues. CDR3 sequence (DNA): TGTGCCAGCGGAGGCTACACCTTC. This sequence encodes CASGGYTF.

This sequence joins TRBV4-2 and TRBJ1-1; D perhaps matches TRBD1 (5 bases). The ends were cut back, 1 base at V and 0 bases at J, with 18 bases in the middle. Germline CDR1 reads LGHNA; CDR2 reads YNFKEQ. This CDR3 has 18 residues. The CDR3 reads CASSQAKGDGAMNTEAFF. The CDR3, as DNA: TGTGCCAGCAGCCAAGCCAAAGGGGACGGAGCTATGAACACTGAAGCTTTCTTT.

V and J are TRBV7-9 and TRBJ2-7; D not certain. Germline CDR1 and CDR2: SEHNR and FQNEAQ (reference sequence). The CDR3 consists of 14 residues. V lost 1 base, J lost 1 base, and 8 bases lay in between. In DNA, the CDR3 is TGTGCCAGCAGCTTAGGACCGGCATCCTACGAGCAGTACTTC. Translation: CASSLGPASYEQYF.

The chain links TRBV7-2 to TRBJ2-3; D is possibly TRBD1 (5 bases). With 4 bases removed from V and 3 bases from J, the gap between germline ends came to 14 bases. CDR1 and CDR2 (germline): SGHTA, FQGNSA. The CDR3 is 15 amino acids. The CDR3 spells CASSSLPGWTDTQYF. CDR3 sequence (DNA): TGTGCCAGCAGCTCACTACCAGGGTGGACAGATACGCAGTATTTT. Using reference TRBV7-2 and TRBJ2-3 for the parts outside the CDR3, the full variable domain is GAGVSQSPSNKVTEKGKDVELRCDPISGHTALYWYRQSLGQGLEFLIYFQGNSAPDKSGLPSDRFSAERTGGSVSTLTIQRTQQEDSAVYLCASSSLPGWTDTQYFGPGTRLTVL.

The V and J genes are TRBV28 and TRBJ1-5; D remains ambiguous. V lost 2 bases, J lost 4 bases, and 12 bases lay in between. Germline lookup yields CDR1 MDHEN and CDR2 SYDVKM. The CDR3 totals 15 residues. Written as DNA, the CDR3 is TGTGCCAGCAGTTTAAACAGTCACCAGAATCAGCCCCAGCATTTT. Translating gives CASSLNSHQNQPQHF.

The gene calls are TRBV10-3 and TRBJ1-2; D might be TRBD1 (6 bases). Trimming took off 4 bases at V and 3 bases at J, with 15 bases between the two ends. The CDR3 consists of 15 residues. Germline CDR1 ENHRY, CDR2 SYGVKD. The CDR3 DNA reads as TGTGCCATCAGTGGTTACAGGGCTGAGGACTATGGCTACACCTTC. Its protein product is CAISGYRAEDYGYTF.

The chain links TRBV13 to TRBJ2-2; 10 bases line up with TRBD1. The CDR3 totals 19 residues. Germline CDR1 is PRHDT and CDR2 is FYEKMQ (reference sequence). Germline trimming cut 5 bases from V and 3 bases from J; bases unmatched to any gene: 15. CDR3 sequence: CASSQTTGGAPFDTGELFF. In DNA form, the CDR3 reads TGTGCCAGCAGCCAGACGACAGGGGGCGCCCCGTTTGACACCGGGGAGCTGTTTTTT. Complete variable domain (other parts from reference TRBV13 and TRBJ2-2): AAGVIQSPRHLIKEKRETATLKCYPIPRHDTVYWYQQGPGQDPQFLISFYEKMQSDKGSIPDRFSAQQFSDYHSELNMSSLELGDSALYFCASSQTTGGAPFDTGELFFGEGSRLTVL.

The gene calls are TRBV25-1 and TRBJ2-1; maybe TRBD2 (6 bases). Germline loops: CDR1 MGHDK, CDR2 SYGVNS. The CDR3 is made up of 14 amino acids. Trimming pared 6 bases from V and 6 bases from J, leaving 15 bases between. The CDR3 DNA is TGTGCCAGCAGCGGCGTGGGACTTACCAATGAGCAGTTCTTC. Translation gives CASSGVGLTNEQFF.

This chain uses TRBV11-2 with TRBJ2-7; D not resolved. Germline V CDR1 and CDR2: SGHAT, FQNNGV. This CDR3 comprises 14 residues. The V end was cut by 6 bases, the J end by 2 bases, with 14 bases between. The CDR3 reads CASRLIGAPYEQYF. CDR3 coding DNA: TGTGCCAGCAGGCTAATCGGTGCCCCCTACGAGCAGTACTTC.